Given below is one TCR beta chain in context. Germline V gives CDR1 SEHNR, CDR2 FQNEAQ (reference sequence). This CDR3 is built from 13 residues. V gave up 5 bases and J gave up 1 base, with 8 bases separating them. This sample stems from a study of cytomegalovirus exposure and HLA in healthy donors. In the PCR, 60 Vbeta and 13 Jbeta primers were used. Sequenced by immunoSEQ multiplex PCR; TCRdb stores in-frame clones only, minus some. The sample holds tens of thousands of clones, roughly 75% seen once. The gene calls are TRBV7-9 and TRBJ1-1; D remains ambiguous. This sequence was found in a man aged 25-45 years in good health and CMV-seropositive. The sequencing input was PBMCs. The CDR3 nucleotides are TGTGCCAGCAGCCCGGGTCCGAACACTGAAGCTTTCTTT. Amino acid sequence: CASSPGPNTEAFF.